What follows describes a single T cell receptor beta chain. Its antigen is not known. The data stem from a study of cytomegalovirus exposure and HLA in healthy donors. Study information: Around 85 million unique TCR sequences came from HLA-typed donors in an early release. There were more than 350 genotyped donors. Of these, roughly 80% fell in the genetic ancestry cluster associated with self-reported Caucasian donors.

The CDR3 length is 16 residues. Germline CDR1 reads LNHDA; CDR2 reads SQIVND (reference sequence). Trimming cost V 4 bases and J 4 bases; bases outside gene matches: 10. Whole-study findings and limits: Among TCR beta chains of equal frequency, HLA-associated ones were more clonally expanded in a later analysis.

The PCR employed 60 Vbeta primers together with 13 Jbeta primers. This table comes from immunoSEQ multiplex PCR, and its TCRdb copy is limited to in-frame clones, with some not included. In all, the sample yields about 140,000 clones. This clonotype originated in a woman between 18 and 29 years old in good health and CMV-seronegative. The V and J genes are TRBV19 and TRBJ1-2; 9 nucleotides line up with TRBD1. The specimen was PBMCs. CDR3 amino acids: CASSTGTGKLVYGYTF. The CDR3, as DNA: TGTGCCAGTAGTACAGGGACAGGGAAGTTGGTCTATGGCTACACCTTC.